The entry below describes one TCR beta chain. No cognate antigen has been identified for it. Base qualities are not at hand, and no much larger clone is one base apart. Using the deep immunoSEQ assay, multiplex PCR amplified TCR CDR3 regions from genomic DNA. For each cell subset, the extracted genomic DNA was distributed evenly across all wells of several immunoSEQ 96-well plates, and each plate served as one replicate. For sorted subsets, about 200 ng genomic DNA, equal to some 30,000 T cell genomes, was loaded into each replicate PCR. Purified libraries were measured with a Qubit 3.0 fluorometer, size-checked on a Bioanalyzer 2100, and measured again with the KAPA Library Quantification kit. A separate single-read 150-cycle Illumina NextSeq 550 flow cell was used to sequence each immunoSEQ 96-well plate. In the source study's methods: The immunoSEQ output contained only junctional sequences without quality scores, so filtering could not match that applied to full-length reads. To assign V/J genes and CDR3, sequences were annotated against IMGT germline references using PyIR, a Python wrapper for IgBLAST v1.9. Any read was removed if the V/J assignment was weak (E-value above 1e-6), the CDR3 was missing, or the read contained stop codons, out-of-frame junctions, or ambiguous translated residues. V3J clonotypes were defined as sequences sharing the same inferred V gene, J gene, and CDR3 amino acid sequence. The percentage overlap between two repertoires was calculated by dividing the number of shared unique clonotypes by the size of the smaller repertoire. Repertoire richness was assessed with RTK rarefaction, the Chao1 estimator, and Recon v2.1 estimates of unobserved clonotypes. OLGA was used to compute generation probabilities for all TCRbeta clonotypes that the gDNA method yielded from a few donors. Held by TCRdb, this immuneACCESS table contains in-frame sequences only and omits some clones. Under half of the omission traces to an unresolved V gene where checked; the cause of the rest is unknown. V and J calls and clone size are as listed in that table; D and trimming were resolved from the DNA. A total of hundreds of thousands of clones appear in this sample, 60% to 75% of them only once. The ten most abundant clones make up 1.5% to 2% of the sample.

Healthy HIV-negative adults with no recently reported acute infections or vaccinations were included as donors. Every donor was a Caucasian adult living in Nashville, Tennessee, USA. Magnetic negative selection was used to enrich CD4+ T cells, after which naive cells were positively selected on CD45RA and the negative fraction became the memory subset. Blood was collected by leukapheresis, and PBMCs were isolated by Ficoll-Histopaque density gradient centrifugation and then cryopreserved in liquid nitrogen vapor phase. Purity and quantity of every magnetically sorted T cell population were checked by analytical flow cytometry. Genomic DNA was isolated from each sorted fraction and quantified by UV absorbance on a Nanodrop 2000c. The source of the sample is a study of shared clonotypes between healthy human individuals (dated by TCRdb to the early 2020s). In terms of the full investigation: The cohort included a few men and two women between 18 and 49 years of age. Each donor's leukapheresis produced roughly between about 0.9 and 9.5 billion PBMCs. For each donor, CD4 naive and CD4 memory were each run on three plates, CD8 naive on two plates, and CD8 memory on one plate. To increase sequencing depth and limit assay-specific biases, TCR repertoire library preparation and sequencing were carried out by different laboratories using diverse techniques. The study deeply sequenced blood TCR repertoires of five healthy adults to estimate repertoire size and the extent of clonotype sharing between individuals.

Overall study outcomes, separate from this receptor: Estimated clonotype richness was generally larger for naive than for memory subsets. About 4.5% of naive CD4, 3.5% of naive CD8, roughly 2.4% of memory CD4, and approximately 0.4% of memory CD8 clonotypes were shared across a handful of donors. The small number of donors limited the genetic and exposure-history diversity represented. Compared with non-shared clonotypes, clonotypes shared by all four sorted-subset donors had higher generation probabilities. Pairwise subsampling led to the expectation that sequencing depth would affect the degree of clonotype sharing among donors. Incomplete sequencing was indicated by rarefaction of sorted-subset datasets, despite the large sequencing depth. Only blood was sampled, and tissue TCR repertoires likely differ from those in blood.

This receptor was identified in a woman aged 30 to 39 in good health. Sequencing used memory CD4+ T cells sorted from blood. The cell subset or site label, read with the paper, signifies: CD45RA-negative fraction.

This receptor has the CDR3 CASSSLAGGDTGELFF. At the DNA level, the sequence is TGTGCCAGCAGCTCACTAGCGGGAGGTGACACCGGGGAGCTGTTTTTT. Recombination connected TRBV7-9 to TRBJ2-2; 12 bases in between match TRBD2. Spanning cysteine to phenylalanine, the CDR3 consists of 16 amino acids. Only CDR3 DNA remains: 48 bases, in frame from the first base. From a lookup of the germline V gene (reference sequence), CDR1 and CDR2 are SEHNR and FQNEAQ. Trimming removed 4 bases from V and 3 bases from J; the gene matches leave 3 bases unexplained.